This entry describes one T cell receptor beta chain. Its specificity is unknown. ViraFEST assay sequencing came after antigen-specific CD4+ T cells were expanded with viral peptide pools. An approximately ten-day culture period preceded the isolation of CD4+ T cells. Vaccine recipients lacked prior SARS-CoV-2 infection and had negative nucleocapsid antibodies. Roughly 2.1 million PBMC were seeded per well and grown in the presence of roughly 10 IU/ml IL-2 and roughly 9.9 ug/ml peptides. In the cultures, half the medium was exchanged for IL-2 medium on days 3 and 7. These data originate in a study of vaccination effects on CD4 cells after COVID-19. Germline V gives CDR1 SGHKS, CDR2 YYEKEE (reference sequence). Trimming took off 5 bases at V and 1 base at J, with 9 bases between the two ends. The CDR3 spans 13 residues. Study findings and constraints: Just 1 of 255 vaccine-induced clones in healthy recipients was cross-reactive. Both infection-induced and vaccine-induced clones contracted markedly at late post-vaccination timepoints.

The assay was immunoSEQ multiplex PCR, and TCRdb's table has in-frame clones only and misses some. The table has tens of thousands of clones, roughly 70% seen once; the top ten hold under 25%. The V gene is TRBV5-5, the J gene TRBJ1-1; the D is unclear. The specimen comprised CD4+ T cells from PBMCs cultured with SARS-CoV-2 spike peptides, sampled before COVID-19 vaccination. This receptor was identified in a human donor who received a COVID-19 vaccine. The CDR3 reads CASRRGRNTEAFF. The CDR3, as DNA: TGTGCCAGCAGACGGGGTAGGAACACTGAAGCTTTCTTT. The complete variable domain, with remaining parts taken from reference TRBV5-5 and TRBJ1-1, reads DAGVTQSPTHLIKTRGQQVTLRCSPISGHKSVSWYQQVLGQGPQFIFQYYEKEERGRGNFPDRFSARQFPNYSSELNVNALLLGDSALYLCASRRGRNTEAFFGQGTRLTVV.